This T cell receptor beta chain was profiled in a study of blood T cell repertoires in COVID-19. Study at large: T cells, B-cell-depleted T cells, or PBMCs provided the cDNA or gDNA that served as material.

Original data processing: Quantification of nucleated cells was approximated via reference gene primer amplification. Libraries were prepared by immunoSEQ multiplex PCR; TCRdb keeps only in-frame clonotypes and omits some of them. V and J calls and clone size follow that table, whereas D and trimming were derived from the DNA. The sample yields around 70,000 clones, 88% seen once. This CDR3 comprises 18 residues. Germline values: CDR1 LGHNA, CDR2 YSLEER. Germline trimming cut 0 bases from V and 0 bases from J; bases unmatched to any gene: 7. V gene TRBV4-3 combines with J gene TRBJ2-2; 7 bases match TRBD1. The material sequenced was peripheral blood. The TCR originated in a woman of 80 years or more with active or convalescent COVID-19. The CDR3 loop reads CASSQEVRGQTNTGELFF. CDR3 nucleotide sequence: TGCGCCAGCAGCCAAGAGGTGAGGGGACAGACGAACACCGGGGAGCTGTTTTTT.